This T cell receptor beta chain was profiled in a study of T cells in Graves' hyperthyroidism and ophthalmopathy. Uncontrolled infection, other autoimmune disease, pregnancy or lactation barred patients from enrollment. RNA transcripts yielded amplified TCR beta CDR3 regions. During a first-round RT-PCR of the TCR CDR3, the HTBI primer set was used. TCRdb re-called the multiplex PCR reads through MiXCR, storing one row per CDR3 protein. The sample carries around 700,000 distinct CDR3 sequences, around 20% recorded once. The length of the CDR3 is 14 residues. On this clonotype itself: The germline gene is not matched at one end of the junction; a read error may be the cause.

The chain carries TRBV12-3 or TRBV12-4 and TRBJ1-1; D uncertain. The clonotype was recovered from a woman between 45 and 60 years old with Graves' hyperthyroidism that later progressed to Graves' ophthalmopathy. What was sequenced was blood. The CDR3 loop reads CASSLQDLNTEASF. CDR3 DNA sequence: TGTGCCAGCAGTTTACAGGATTTGAACACTGAAGCTTCCTTT.